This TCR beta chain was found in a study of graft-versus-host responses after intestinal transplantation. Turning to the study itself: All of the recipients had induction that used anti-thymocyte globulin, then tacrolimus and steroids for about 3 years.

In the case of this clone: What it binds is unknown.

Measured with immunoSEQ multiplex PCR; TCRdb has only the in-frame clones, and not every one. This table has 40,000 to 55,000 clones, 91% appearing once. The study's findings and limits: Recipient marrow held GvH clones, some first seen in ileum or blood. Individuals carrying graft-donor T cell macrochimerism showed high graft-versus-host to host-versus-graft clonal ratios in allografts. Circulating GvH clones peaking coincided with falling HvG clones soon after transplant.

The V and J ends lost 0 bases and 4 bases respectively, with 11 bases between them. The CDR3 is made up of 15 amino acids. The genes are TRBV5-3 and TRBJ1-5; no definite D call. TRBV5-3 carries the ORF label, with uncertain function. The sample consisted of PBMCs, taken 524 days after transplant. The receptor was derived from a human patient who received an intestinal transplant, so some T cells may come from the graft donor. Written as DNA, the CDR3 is TGTGCCAGAAGCTTGGCGTTCGGGAAAAATCAGCCCCAGCATTTT. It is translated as CARSLAFGKNQPQHF.